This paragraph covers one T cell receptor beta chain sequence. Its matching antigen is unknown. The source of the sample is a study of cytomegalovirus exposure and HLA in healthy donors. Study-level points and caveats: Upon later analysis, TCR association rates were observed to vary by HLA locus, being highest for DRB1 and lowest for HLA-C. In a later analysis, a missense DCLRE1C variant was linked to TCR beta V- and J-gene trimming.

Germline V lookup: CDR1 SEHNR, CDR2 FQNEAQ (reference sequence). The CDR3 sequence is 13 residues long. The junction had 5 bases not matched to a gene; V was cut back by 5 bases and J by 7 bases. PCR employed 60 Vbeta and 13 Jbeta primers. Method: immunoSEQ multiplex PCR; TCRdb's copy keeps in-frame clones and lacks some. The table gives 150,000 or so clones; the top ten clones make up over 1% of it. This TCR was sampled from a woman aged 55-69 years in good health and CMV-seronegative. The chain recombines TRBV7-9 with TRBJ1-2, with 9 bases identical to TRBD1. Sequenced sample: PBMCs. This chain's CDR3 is CASSQGQGGGYTF. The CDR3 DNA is TGTGCCAGCAGCCAGGGACAGGGAGGTGGCTACACCTTC. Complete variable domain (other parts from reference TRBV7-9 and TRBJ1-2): DTGVSQNPRHKITKRGQNVTFRCDPISEHNRLYWYRQTLGQGPEFLTYFQNEAQLEKSRLLSDRFSAERPKGSFSTLEIQRTEQGDSAMYLCASSQGQGGGYTFGSGTRLTVV.